These 26 T cell receptor beta chains were sequenced from one sample in a study of prognosis after radiotherapy for stage I lung cancer (dated by TCRdb to about 2021). TCRdb names Illumina HiSeq 3000 as the instrument used. Two rounds of multiplex PCR were used to amplify the TCR beta CDR3 region from genomic DNA. The first PCR round used primers specific to each TRBV and TRBJ gene, and the primer sequences were filed in Chinese patent CN105087789A. Using fastp trimming at Q25 and MiXCR clonotype assembly, TCRdb reanalyzed the public sequencing data and kept in-frame beta chains. Merged by CDR3 protein, the rows form single entries marked with the most common genes and DNA. The sample table records around 51,000 distinct CDR3 sequences; over 30% of these occur just once. Just under 9.5% of the sample is in the top ten clones. Material: PBMCs, obtained before or after stereotactic body radiation therapy (not recorded which). These receptors were obtained from a donor aged 50 or older with non-small cell lung cancer.

This clonotype has ten or more counts. DNA for the CDR3: TGCAGTGCTAGTCCCAGAGCAGATACGCAGTATTTT. Its protein product is CSASPRADTQYF. The rearrangement uses TRBV20-1 and TRBJ2-3; D is undetermined. CDR3 length: 12 residues. The ends were cut back, 3 bases at V and 4 bases at J, with 8 bases in the middle. Germline V gene sequence: CDR1 DFQATT, CDR2 SNEGSKA (reference sequence).

In its sample, this clonotype was seen many times. The CDR3 is CASSLVSGRLAAQASYF. The CDR3, as DNA: TGTGCCAGCAGCTTAGTCTCGGGGAGACTAGCGGCACAAGCTAGCTATTTT. This chain joins TRBV7-2 and TRBJ2-3; 9 bases are a match to TRBD2. There are 17 residues in the CDR3. CDR1 and CDR2 (germline): SGHTA, FQGNSA. J was trimmed by 15 bases and V by 1 base; bases with no gene match: 20.

For this clonotype: Without the conserved terminal phenylalanine or tryptophan, this CDR3 likely stems from a read error. The rearrangement joins TRBV27 to TRBJ2-1; D may be TRBD2 (5 bases). This CDR3 region has 16 residues. Trimming cost V 2 bases and J 1 base, with 12 bases left between them. The V gene's germline CDR1 is MNHEY and CDR2 SMNVEV (reference sequence). The CDR3: CASSLSGRISYNEQFL. The CDR3 DNA reads as TGTGCCAGCAGTTTAAGCGGTAGGATATCCTACAATGAGCAGTTCCTC.

With regard to this clonotype: A much larger clone lies a single base off, so this may be a read error. V gene TRBV20-1 combines with J gene TRBJ2-4; D gene unclear. Per the germline V gene, CDR1 is DFQATT and CDR2 is SNEGSKA (reference sequence). V lost 1 base, J lost 8 bases, and 15 bases lay in between. There are 14 residues in the CDR3. The CDR3 nucleotides read TGCAGTGCTAGAGCCAACCTCTCGGGTGACATTCAGTACTTC. Its protein product is CSARANLSGDIQYF.

Many counts were recorded for this clonotype. The V and J genes are TRBV24-1 and TRBJ2-2, with TRBD2 as a possible D gene (5 bases). The CDR3 consists of 15 residues. Trimming left V 4 bases short and J 4 bases short, with 12 bases between. Germline-derived CDR1 and CDR2 are KGHDR and SFDVKD. The CDR3 protein is CATSEPSGATGELFF. CDR3 sequence (DNA): TGTGCCACCAGTGAGCCGAGCGGTGCCACCGGGGAGCTGTTTTTT.

This clonotype was observed many times. The chain uses TRBV7-2 and TRBJ2-5; no clear D. This CDR3 has 16 residues. The germline V gene encodes CDR1 SGHTA and CDR2 FQGNSA. V lost 3 bases, J lost 4 bases, and 18 bases lay in between. The CDR3 region is CASSFDPRLGSETQYF. The CDR3 DNA reads as TGTGCCAGCAGCTTTGACCCCCGGTTAGGGTCAGAGACCCAGTACTTC.

This clonotype came up many times. This sequence joins TRBV9 and TRBJ2-1; 10 nucleotides line up with TRBD2. From germline, CDR1 is SGDLS and CDR2 YYNGEE. J gave up 7 bases and V 0 bases, and 10 bases lay outside the gene matches. The CDR3 runs to 17 residues. This CDR3 reads CASSVGARLAGVNEQFF. The CDR3 region has the DNA TGTGCCAGCAGCGTAGGGGCTCGGCTAGCGGGAGTAAATGAGCAGTTCTTC.

The gene calls are TRBV11-3 and TRBJ2-7; D gene uncertain. Germline-derived CDR1 and CDR2 are SGHNT and YENEEA. This CDR3 region has 12 residues. With 2 bases removed from V and 1 base from J, the gap between germline ends came to 3 bases. CDR3 amino acids: CASSLISYEQYF. The CDR3, as DNA: TGTGCCAGCAGCTTAATTTCCTACGAGCAGTACTTC.

This clonotype has a count of ten or more. This chain joins TRBV11-1 and TRBJ1-1, with 10 bases aligning to TRBD1. V lost 3 bases and J lost 10; bases outside the gene matches: 5. This CDR3 has 13 residues. The germline gives CDR1 SGHAT, CDR2 FQDESV (reference sequence). CDR3 sequence reads: CASSFGQGVGAFF. The CDR3 DNA is TGTGCCAGCAGCTTTGGACAGGGGGTTGGAGCTTTCTTT.

This clonotype was seen many times. The chain combines TRBV7-8 with TRBJ1-1; tentatively, D is TRBD1 (6 bases). The CDR3 is made up of 13 amino acids. Germline CDR1 and CDR2: SGHVS and FQNEAQ. The V end lost 3 bases, the J end lost 4 bases, and 9 bases lay between the germline ends. The CDR3 here is CASSFGGLTEAFF. CDR3 coding DNA: TGTGCCAGCAGCTTCGGGGGGCTCACTGAAGCTTTCTTT.

In this sample, this clonotype turned up many times. The rearrangement joins TRBV9 to TRBJ1-2, with 8 bases fitting TRBD1. Germline assignment: CDR1 SGDLS and CDR2 YYNGEE. The junction had 8 bases not matched to a gene; V was cut back by 0 bases and J by 4 bases. The CDR3 consists of 16 residues. The CDR3: CASSVEDRVFAYGYTF. In DNA form, the CDR3 reads TGTGCCAGCAGCGTAGAGGACAGGGTATTTGCCTATGGCTACACCTTC.

On this clonotype: At one end, the junction sequence differs from germline, possibly due to a read error. The chain is built from TRBV10-3 and TRBJ1-4; 8 nucleotides match TRBD1. Germline V gives CDR1 ENHRY, CDR2 SYGVKD. The CDR3 sequence is 15 residues long. The CDR3 reads CAISGQGASNEKMFF. CDR3 bases: TGTGCCATCAGCGGCCAGGGGGCGTCTAATGAAAAAATGTTTTTT.

This clonotype showed up many times. This chain links TRBV28 with TRBJ2-7, with TRBD1 matching 8 bases. From germline, CDR1 is MDHEN and CDR2 SYDVKM. The CDR3 sequence is 14 residues long. J gave up 0 bases and V 5 bases, and 3 bases lay outside the gene matches. CDR3 DNA sequence: TGTGCCAGCAGTGGGACAGGAAGCTCCTACGAGCAGTACTTC. Residues: CASSGTGSSYEQYF.

This clonotype showed up many times. This chain joins TRBV19 and TRBJ1-1; no clear D. The germline V and J ends were trimmed by 4 bases and 5 bases, with 8 bases remaining between them. CDR3 length equals 12 residues. Per the germline V gene, CDR1 is LNHDA and CDR2 is SQIVND (reference sequence). CDR3 nucleotide sequence: TGTGCCAGTAGTACCGGGGTTACTGAAGCTTTCTTT. Encoded protein: CASSTGVTEAFF.

A word on this clonotype: A single base separates this from a much larger clone, so it may be a read error. CDR3 DNA sequence: TGTGCCAGCAGTTCTTGGCAGACCTCTAACACTGAAGATTTCTTT. Its protein is CASSSWQTSNTEDFF. This chain uses TRBV6-5 with TRBJ1-1; D is unresolved. There are 15 residues in the CDR3. Germline values: CDR1 MNHEY, CDR2 SVGAGI.

The rearrangement uses TRBV5-1 and TRBJ2-7; 9 bases match TRBD1. V dropped 2 bases and J dropped 2; count of bases not matched to a gene: 2. Germline CDR1 reads SGHRS; CDR2 reads YFSETQ. The CDR3 has 14 amino acids. CDR3 in amino acids: CASSLDRGTYEQYF. In DNA form, the CDR3 reads TGCGCCAGCAGCTTAGACAGGGGGACCTACGAGCAGTACTTC.

This clonotype was seen repeatedly, ten times or more. In DNA form, the CDR3 reads TGTGCCAGCAGCTCGGGACAACGGCTGTACTTC. It specifies CASSSGQRLYF. The chain is built from TRBV5-6 and TRBJ2-7; D perhaps matches TRBD1 (6 bases). CDR3 length: 11 amino acids. Germline CDR1 and CDR2: SGHDT and YYEEEE. The V end was cut by 3 bases, the J end by 12 bases, with 13 bases between.

The V gene is TRBV5-1, the J gene TRBJ2-1; D may be TRBD1 or TRBD2 (7 bases each). Germline V CDR1 and CDR2: SGHRS, YFSETQ. This CDR3 is 15 amino acids long. V lost 4 bases to trimming and J lost 0 bases, with 11 bases between them. CDR3 in amino acids: CASSQGGSSYNEQFF. As DNA, the CDR3 is TGCGCCAGCAGCCAGGGGGGGAGCTCCTACAATGAGCAGTTCTTC.

To note about this clonotype: Just one base apart from a much larger clone, this may be a read error. The chain carries TRBV6-2 or TRBV6-3 and TRBJ2-3; D call uncertain. Trimming cost V 4 bases and J 4 bases, with 18 bases left between them. The CDR3 contains 16 residues. The V gene's germline CDR1 is MNHEY and CDR2 SVGEGT. The CDR3 DNA reads TGTGCCAGCAGTTCGTCAATGGGCTCTTTTGCAGATACGCAGTATTTT. Amino acid sequence: CASSSSMGSFADTQYF.

As for this clonotype: A much larger clone lies a single base off, so this may be a read error. The chain carries TRBV25-1 and TRBJ1-1; D is ambiguous. The CDR3 loop spans 11 amino acids. V was pared by 5 bases and J by 7 bases, with 8 bases between. The V gene's germline CDR1 is MGHDK and CDR2 SYGVNS. DNA for the CDR3: TGTGCCAGCAGTAGTATCATTGAAGCTTTCTTT. Translating it yields CASSSIIEAFF.

This clonotype was picked up a small number of times. A much larger clone lies one base from this, so it may be a read error. The DNA of the CDR3 is TGTGCCAGCAGTGAACAGGGTTGGGTCTACACCTTC. Translating it yields CASSEQGWVYTF. V usage is TRBV6-2 or TRBV6-3 and J usage is TRBJ1-2; a possible D gene is TRBD1 (6 bases). The CDR3 has 12 amino acids. The germline CDR1 and CDR2 sequences are MNHEY and SVGEGT. V was cut by 5 bases and J by 10 bases, with 14 bases left in between.

This clonotype was detected ten times or more. V gene TRBV7-3 combines with J gene TRBJ2-3; D remains ambiguous. This CDR3 has 13 amino acids. Trimming shortened V by 5 bases and J by 2 bases, and 8 bases separated the two germline ends. In germline, CDR1 is SGHTA, CDR2 FQGTGA. The CDR3, as DNA: TGTGCCAGCAGCCCCCCTGCCACAGATACGCAGTATTTT. Translating gives CASSPPATDTQYF.

This clonotype has a count of ten or more. J is TRBJ1-1 and V is TRBV5-1; D is unresolved. V was shortened by 2 bases and J by 0 bases, with 8 bases between the two germline ends. Per the germline V gene, CDR1 is SGHRS and CDR2 is YFSETQ. This CDR3 is 14 amino acids long. CDR3 sequence: CASSFSGMNTEAFF. As DNA, the CDR3 is TGCGCCAGCAGCTTCTCCGGCATGAACACTGAAGCTTTCTTT.

This clonotype has a count of ten or more. V is TRBV14 and J is TRBJ2-5; 8 nucleotides agree with TRBD2. Germline loops: CDR1 SGHDN, CDR2 FVKESK. V was pared by 4 bases and J by 4 bases, with 2 bases of the junction left unmatched. CDR3 length equals 13 residues. CDR3 nucleotide sequence: TGTGCCAGCAGCCCCGGGGGGGCAGAGACCCAGTACTTC. It encodes CASSPGGAETQYF.

Notes on this clonotype: This may come from a read error, since a much larger clone is one base off. The rearrangement joins TRBV7-2 to TRBJ1-1; D might be TRBD1 (6 bases). V lost 3 bases to trimming and J lost 4 bases, with 12 bases between them. Looked up from germline, CDR1 is SGHTA and CDR2 is FQGNSA. The length of the CDR3 is 14 residues. CDR3 in amino acids: CASSFVPGVTEAFF. The CDR3 nucleotides are TGTGCCAGCAGCTTCGTGCCAGGGGTCACTGAAGCTTTCTTT.

DNA for the CDR3: TGTGCCATCAGCCTATGGGTCCCATGCACAGATACGCAGTATTTT. This codes for CAISLWVPCTDTQYF. V and J are TRBV12-3 or TRBV12-4 and TRBJ2-3; D remains unclear. The CDR3 totals 15 residues. With 10 bases removed from V and 1 base from J, the gap between germline ends came to 18 bases.